The source of this T cell receptor beta chain is a study of CD8 T cells in ankylosing spondylitis. Germline trimming cut 5 bases from V and 7 bases from J; bases unmatched to any gene: 7. Germline V CDR1 and CDR2: SGHAT, FQNNGV. This CDR3 has 14 residues. MiXCR, applied by TCRdb to the 5' RACE reads, yields one record per CDR3 protein. The sample lists about 140,000 distinct CDR3 sequences, approximately 10% occurring once. This clonotype has ten or more counts. Material: blood, either unsorted or a sorted T cell fraction (not recorded which). The chain uses TRBV11-2 and TRBJ2-1, with 8 bases lining up with TRBD2. The TCR was taken from a female donor with ankylosing spondylitis or in good health (not recorded which). The CDR3, as DNA: TGTGCCAGCAGCACCCGCGGACTAGCAAATGAGCAGTTCTTC. It codes for CASSTRGLANEQFF.